Listed here are 6 T cell receptor beta chains from one sample, sequenced in a study of shared clonotypes between healthy human individuals. Produced via immunoSEQ multiplex PCR; TCRdb's table is partial and in-frame only. The data hold about 2.3 million clones, with about 92% observed a single time. Sequencing was performed on naive CD4+ T cells from PBMCs. The subset here: CD45RA+ positively selected. These TCRs come from a man between 18 and 29 years old in good health. Some clones in this sample may be carry-over from other donors' samples.

The chain has TRBV7-2 and TRBJ2-7; 9 nucleotides agree with TRBD1. V was pared by 5 bases and J by 6 bases, with 8 bases of the junction left unmatched. Germline CDR1 SGHTA, CDR2 FQGNSA. The CDR3 extends over 14 amino acids. The CDR3 DNA reads as TGTGCCAGCAGCCCAGACAGGGGGAGAGGCGAGCAGTACTTC. Translated, it gives CASSPDRGRGEQYF.

The rearrangement links TRBV5-1 to TRBJ2-3, with 8 bases aligning to TRBD2. With V trimmed by 1 base and J by 2 bases, 3 bases remained unmatched. The CDR3 contains 15 residues. Germline values: CDR1 SGHRS, CDR2 YFSETQ. As DNA, the CDR3 is TGCGCCAGCAGCTTGTTCGGGAGGGCCACAGATACGCAGTATTTT. Translation: CASSLFGRATDTQYF.

This clone was seen a single time. The chain uses TRBV7-9 and TRBJ2-4, with 9 bases lining up with TRBD1. Trimming removed 4 bases from V and 8 bases from J; junction bases left unmatched: 6. This CDR3 comprises 14 residues. Germline V lookup: CDR1 SEHNR, CDR2 FQNEAQ (reference sequence). As DNA, the CDR3 is TGTGCCAGCAGCTCCCCCCGGACAGGGGACATTCAGTACTTC. It is translated as CASSSPRTGDIQYF.

This clone was observed a single time. This chain connects TRBV11-2 to TRBJ1-4; D gene ambiguous. The CDR3 has 16 amino acids. Germline V gene sequence: CDR1 SGHAT, CDR2 FQNNGV. V shed 4 bases and J shed 8 bases, with 20 bases lying between them. The CDR3: CASSSNGGQVGEKLFF. CDR3 coding DNA: TGTGCCAGCAGCTCTAATGGCGGGCAGGTGGGGGAAAAACTGTTTTTT.

The V and J genes are TRBV2 and TRBJ2-2, with 7 nucleotides matching TRBD1. The germline CDR1 and CDR2 sequences are SNHLY and FYNNEI. V lost 5 bases to trimming and J lost 1 base; unmatched junction nucleotides: 7. The CDR3 totals 16 residues. Here the CDR3 reads CASSKDRVVNTGELFF. The DNA of the CDR3 is TGTGCCAGCAGTAAAGACAGGGTAGTGAACACCGGGGAGCTGTTTTTT.

The rearrangement uses TRBV5-5 and TRBJ2-7, with no clear D. The CDR3 is made up of 15 amino acids. The V end lost 1 base, the J end lost 2 bases, and 13 bases lay between the germline ends. Germline CDR1 and CDR2: SGHKS and YYEKEE (reference sequence). CDR3 residues: CASSLSRYPTYEQYF. Written as DNA, the CDR3 is TGTGCCAGCAGCTTGTCGAGGTATCCGACCTACGAGCAGTACTTC.